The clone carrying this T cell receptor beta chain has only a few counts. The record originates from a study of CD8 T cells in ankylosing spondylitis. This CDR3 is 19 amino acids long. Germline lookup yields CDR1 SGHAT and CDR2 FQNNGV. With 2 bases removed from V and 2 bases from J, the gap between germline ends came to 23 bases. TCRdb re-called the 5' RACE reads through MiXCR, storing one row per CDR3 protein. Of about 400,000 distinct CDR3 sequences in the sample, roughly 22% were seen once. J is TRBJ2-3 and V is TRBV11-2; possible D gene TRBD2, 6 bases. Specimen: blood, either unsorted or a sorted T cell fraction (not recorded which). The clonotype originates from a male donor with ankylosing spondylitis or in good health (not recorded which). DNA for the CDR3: TGTGCCAGCAGCTTATTGTATCCGGTGGAGGGTTTGGACACAGATACGCAGTATTTT. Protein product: CASSLLYPVEGLDTDTQYF.